The rows below give T cell receptor beta chains drawn from one sample of a study of shared clonotypes between healthy human individuals. Assay: immunoSEQ multiplex PCR; the TCRdb copy retains only in-frame clones and omits some. This sample yields about 380,000 clones, of which 96% are seen a single time; approximately 0.3% belongs to the top ten. Sequencing input: memory CD8+ T cells sorted from blood. These receptors originate from a man aged 25-45 years in good health. The CDR3 runs from the conserved cysteine through the conserved F or W. The D gene is left open where the match is weak. Expanded clones get a size class; other rows say once, few or many, or leave the size out.

clone_size j_call v_call d_call cdr3_aa cdr3_nt
NA TRBJ2-7 TRBV4-2 NA CASSQVSGVSYEQYF TGTGCCAGCAGCCAGGTCAGCGGAGTCTCCTACGAGCAGTACTTC
NA TRBJ2-3 TRBV5-4 NA CASSSRTDTQYF TGTGCCAGCAGCTCGAGAACAGATACGCAGTATTTT
once TRBJ2-5 TRBV4-1 TRBD2 CASSQEGLVEAQYF TGCGCCAGCAGCCAAGAGGGACTAGTGGAGGCCCAGTACTTC
NA TRBJ2-7 TRBV15 NA CATGTGVWKTKGYEQYF TGTGCCACCGGGACGGGGGTTTGGAAAACAAAAGGCTACGAGCAGTACTTC
once TRBJ2-7 TRBV28 TRBD2 CASRGTSGSKQYF TGTGCCAGCCGCGGGACTAGCGGGAGTAAGCAGTACTTC
NA TRBJ1-2 TRBV2 NA CASIVLEIDGYTF TGTGCCAGCATCGTATTGGAAATAGATGGCTACACCTTC
NA TRBJ2-6 TRBV10-1 TRBD1 CASRTRQGVRSGANVLTF TGCGCCAGCAGGACCCGACAGGGGGTCCGCTCTGGGGCCAACGTCCTGACTTTC
NA TRBJ2-7 TRBV10-3 TRBD2 CAIRPGLEAYEQYF TGTGCCATCAGGCCGGGACTAGAAGCCTACGAGCAGTACTTC
NA TRBJ1-3 TRBV9 NA CASSVGVLWGVGNTIYF TGTGCCAGCAGCGTAGGAGTTCTATGGGGTGTTGGGAACACCATATATTTT
NA TRBJ2-3 TRBV5-6 NA CASSSKGMGADTQYF TGTGCCAGCAGCTCGAAGGGTATGGGGGCAGATACGCAGTATTTT